This is a list of T cell receptor beta chains from one sample in a study of CD8 T cells in ankylosing spondylitis. Each CDR3 protein is one row after TCRdb ran MiXCR on the 5' RACE reads. Here the sample spans 390,000 or so distinct CDR3 sequences, approximately 20% being singletons. Sequencing was performed on blood, either unsorted or a sorted T cell fraction (not recorded which). The receptors originated from a male donor with ankylosing spondylitis. The conserved cysteine and the conserved F or W are not part of the CDR3 here. Each record gives: J gene, CDR3 length, D gene, V gene, CDR3 protein. D genes are given only for firm matches.

J: TRBJ2-3; length: 10; D: .; V: TRBV19; CDR3: ASSIDIDTQY
J: TRBJ1-1; length: 10; D: .; V: TRBV27; CDR3: ASSDSYTEAF
J: TRBJ1-2; length: 12; D: .; V: TRBV5-4; CDR3: ASSFEGRNYGYT
J: TRBJ1-1; length: 11; D: .; V: TRBV5-1; CDR3: ASSSGTDTEAF
J: TRBJ2-3; length: 16; D: TRBD2; V: TRBV11-2; CDR3: ASSLVGVAGASTDTQY
J: TRBJ2-1; length: 10; D: TRBD2; V: TRBV10-3; CDR3: AIMSGSNEQF
J: TRBJ1-5; length: 11; D: .; V: TRBV20-1; CDR3: SAVTDNNQPQH
J: TRBJ2-3; length: 13; D: .; V: TRBV5-1; CDR3: ASSPAGLSTYTQY
J: TRBJ1-1; length: 11; D: TRBD1; V: TRBV29-1; CDR3: SVVQGGNTEAF
J: TRBJ1-1; length: 11; D: .; V: TRBV30; CDR3: AWSSEGSTEAF
J: TRBJ2-5; length: 16; D: TRBD2; V: TRBV5-1; CDR3: ASSLPTDILAAQETQY
J: TRBJ1-5; length: 10; D: .; V: TRBV9; CDR3: ASSPLDQPQH
J: TRBJ2-6; length: 13; D: .; V: TRBV4-3; CDR3: ASTPTFSGANVLT
J: TRBJ2-4; length: 12; D: .; V: TRBV3-1; CDR3: ASSHLGEKNIQY
J: TRBJ2-2; length: 12; D: .; V: TRBV28; CDR3: ASSFRSTTGELF
J: TRBJ2-7; length: 12; D: .; V: TRBV12-5; CDR3: ATAGGGSSYEQY
J: TRBJ1-5; length: 13; D: .; V: TRBV28; CDR3: ASRIPTGYNQPQH
J: TRBJ2-2; length: 9; D: .; V: TRBV29-1; CDR3: SVGGGGELF